Presented here are 3 T cell receptor beta chains from one specimen sequenced in a study of blood T cell repertoires in COVID-19. Here immunoSEQ multiplex PCR was the method, and the copy in TCRdb shows in-frame clones only, minus some. The repertoire holds over 400,000 clones, 70% to 90% seen once, with just over 8% in the top ten. Specimen: PBMCs or T cells enriched from blood (not recorded which). The origin of the receptors is a woman aged 60-70 years who had recovered from COVID-19.

The chain links TRBV24-1 to TRBJ2-1, with 11 nucleotides matching TRBD1. Trimming removed 1 base from V and 6 bases from J; junction bases left unmatched: 4. Germline CDR1 reads KGHDR; CDR2 reads SFDVKD. The CDR3 is 16 residues long. This chain's CDR3 is CATSDLGTGGSNEQFF. The CDR3, as DNA: TGTGCCACCAGTGATTTAGGGACAGGGGGTTCCAATGAGCAGTTCTTC.

The chain combines TRBV11-3 with TRBJ1-2; no reliable D call. The CDR3 covers 15 residues. Trimming stripped 0 bases from V and 0 bases from J, with 8 bases between. Looked up from germline, CDR1 is SGHNT and CDR2 is YENEEA. The CDR3 region has the DNA TGTGCCAGCAGCTTAGATTTTACAGCTAACTATGGCTACACCTTC. It translates to CASSLDFTANYGYTF. Complete variable domain (other parts from reference TRBV11-3 and TRBJ1-2): EAGVVQSPRYKIIEKKQPVAFWCNPISGHNTLYWYLQNLGQGPELLIRYENEEAVDDSQLPKDRFSAERLKGVDSTLKIQPAELGDSAVYLCASSLDFTANYGYTFGSGTRLTVV.

This chain joins TRBV5-1 and TRBJ2-7; TRBD1 agrees at 8 bases. Germline loops: CDR1 SGHRS, CDR2 YFSETQ. This CDR3 has 13 amino acids. The V segment lost 4 bases and the J segment 7 bases; nucleotides outside the gene matches: 7. CDR3 in amino acids: CASSRSTGEEQYF. The CDR3 DNA is TGCGCCAGCAGCCGTTCGACAGGGGAAGAGCAGTACTTC. Supplemented by reference TRBV5-1 and TRBJ2-7, the full variable domain reads KAGVTQTPRYLIKTRGQQVTLSCSPISGHRSVSWYQQTPGQGLQFLFEYFSETQRNKGNFPGRFSGRQFSNSRSEMNVSTLELGDSALYLCASSRSTGEEQYFGPGTRLTVT.